A selection of T cell receptor beta chains follows, all from one sample in a study of blood T cell repertoires in COVID-19. Libraries were prepared by immunoSEQ multiplex PCR; TCRdb keeps only in-frame clonotypes and omits some of them. The table has some 300,000 clones, approximately 88% seen once. Specimen: PBMCs or T cells enriched from blood (not recorded which). Receptors originate from a woman aged 25 to 39 who had recovered from COVID-19. CDR3s include the opening cysteine and the closing phenylalanine or tryptophan. A D gene is named only where the DNA matches it firmly. Only some rows state a clone size, as once, few, many or a class for expanded clones.

clone_size j_call v_call d_call cdr3_nt cdr3_aa
once TRBJ2-1 TRBV3-1/TRBV3-2 TRBD2 TGTGCCGGCTTGACTAGCGGGGACAGCTCCTACAATGAGCAGTTCTTC CAGLTSGDSSYNEQFF
- TRBJ2-2 TRBV7-9 - TGTGCCAGCACCCCCTGGACAACAATTCGACGGACCGGGGAGCTGTTTTTT CASTPWTTIRRTGELFF
- TRBJ2-7 TRBV5-1 TRBD1 TGCGCCAGCAGCTTGGGACAGGGTCTTCACTACGAGCAGTACTTC CASSLGQGLHYEQYF
- TRBJ1-1 TRBV7-9 - TGTGCCAGCAGCCTCAAGCCTGAAGCTTTCTTT CASSLKPEAFF
- TRBJ2-7 TRBV29-1 TRBD2 TGCAGCGTTGCCGGACTAGCGGGAGGGCCGGTCCCCGAGCAGTACTTC CSVAGLAGGPVPEQYF
once TRBJ2-7 TRBV4-3 - TGCGCCAGCAGCCAAGATCATCTAGGAACTCTTTCCTACGAGCAGTACTTC CASSQDHLGTLSYEQYF
- TRBJ1-6 TRBV7-2 TRBD1 TGTGCCAGCAGCTTAACAGGGGCGAATTCACCCCTCCACTTT CASSLTGANSPLHF
- TRBJ1-1 TRBV7-2 TRBD1 TGTGCCAGCAGCTTCCGGACAGGGCGGACTGAAGCTTTCTTT CASSFRTGRTEAFF
- TRBJ2-6 TRBV19 - TGTGCCAGTAGTATTAGTGTTATAATAGGGGGGGGTTCCTCTGGGGCCAACGTCCTGACTTTC CASSISVIIGGGSSGANVLTF
- TRBJ2-5 TRBV29-1 - TGCAGCGTTGCCGACAGCCAAGAGACCCAGTACTTC CSVADSQETQYF
- TRBJ2-7 TRBV27 TRBD1 TGTGCCAGCAGTTTAGGGGACAGAGACTACGAGCAGTACTTC CASSLGDRDYEQYF
- TRBJ1-3 TRBV7-9 - TGTGCCAGCAGCGCACAGAAAACCTCTGGAAACACCATATATTTT CASSAQKTSGNTIYF
- TRBJ2-1 TRBV10-3 - TGTGCCATCAGTGAGTATTCGGATGAGCAGTTCTTC CAISEYSDEQFF
once TRBJ2-1 TRBV19 TRBD2 TGTGCCAGTAGCCCGACTAGCGGGGCGTACAATGAGCAGTTCTTC CASSPTSGAYNEQFF
- TRBJ1-6 TRBV3-1/TRBV3-2 - TGTGCCAGCAGCCATCCGGGACTCAGAAATTCACCCCTCCACTTT CASSHPGLRNSPLHF
- TRBJ1-6 TRBV30 TRBD1 TGTGCCTGGAGTTTAACACCGGGACAGCCATCTTCACCCCTCCACTTT CAWSLTPGQPSSPLHF
- TRBJ2-1 TRBV11-2 - TGTGCCAGCAGCTTAGGAGACTACAATGAGCAGTTCTTC CASSLGDYNEQFF
- TRBJ2-7 TRBV28 - TGTGCCAGCAGCACTCTATGGGAGCAGTACTTC CASSTLWEQYF
- TRBJ2-1 TRBV7-2 TRBD2 TGTGCCAGCAGCTACGGGGGGATCGACAATGAGCAGTTCTTC CASSYGGIDNEQFF
- TRBJ2-7 TRBV2 TRBD2 TGTGCCAGCAGTCCCCGGGGGGGCGGGTACGAGCAGTACTTC CASSPRGGGYEQYF
few TRBJ1-5 TRBV7-2 TRBD1 TGTGCCAGCAGCTTAGCGCCATTCAGGGGGGAAGATCAGCCCCAGCATTTT CASSLAPFRGEDQPQHF
- TRBJ2-3 TRBV3-1/TRBV3-2 - TGTGCCAGCAGCCTCCTGGGGGCTGGCACAGATACGCAGTATTTT CASSLLGAGTDTQYF
- TRBJ2-3 TRBV19 - TGTGCCAGTATCCGCAGGGAAGATACGCAGTATTTT CASIRREDTQYF
- TRBJ2-7 TRBV29-1 TRBD2 TGCAGCGTCCTCCGAGGGACTAGCGAGCAGTACTTC CSVLRGTSEQYF
- TRBJ2-3 TRBV7-3 TRBD2 TGTGCCAGCAGCTGGACGGGGGGGAGCACAGATACGCAGTATTTT CASSWTGGSTDTQYF
- TRBJ1-3 TRBV24-1 TRBD1 TGTGCCACCAGTGATAACAGGGGTCTAAGAAACACCATATATTTT CATSDNRGLRNTIYF
- TRBJ1-1 TRBV10-2 - TGCGCCAGCAGTGAGTCGATGTGGACGGGGGGGCTAATGGACACTGAAGCTTTCTTT CASSESMWTGGLMDTEAFF
- TRBJ1-3 TRBV28 - TGTGCCAGCAGTTCCGCGGGGACCGAGGTATACACCATATATTTT CASSSAGTEVYTIYF
- TRBJ2-1 TRBV11-3 TRBD2 TGTGCCAGCAGCTTTAATCGGGGGGGAGACAATGAGCAGTTCTTC CASSFNRGGDNEQFF
- TRBJ2-1 TRBV10-3 TRBD2 TGTGCCGTGGGGGCGGGGGGAACTGATGAGCAGTTCTTC CAVGAGGTDEQFF
- TRBJ1-4 TRBV4-1 - TGCGCCAGCAGCCAAGATAGCCGGCCTTCTGTCCGTGAAAAACTGTTTTTT CASSQDSRPSVREKLFF
few TRBJ2-7 TRBV28 TRBD2 TGTGCCAGCAGGGGACTAGCGACATCTGGGGAGCAGTACTTC CASRGLATSGEQYF
- TRBJ2-3 TRBV4-1 TRBD2 TGCGCCAGCAGCCAAGATGAGACTAGCAGGGAGTATTTT CASSQDETSREYF
- TRBJ1-1 TRBV5-4 - TGTGCCAGCAGCTTGTTGCAGAAAAACACTGAAGCTTTCTTT CASSLLQKNTEAFF
- TRBJ2-5 TRBV11-3 TRBD2 TGTGCCAGCAGCTTAGATTTGGGACTAGCGGGGAAAGAGACCCAGTACTTC CASSLDLGLAGKETQYF
- TRBJ1-3 TRBV9 - TGTGCCAGCAGCGTTTCAGGGTCAATCTCTGGAAACACCATATATTTT CASSVSGSISGNTIYF
- TRBJ2-7 TRBV30 - TGTGCCTGGAGTGTAATGGACTACTACGAGCAGTACTTC CAWSVMDYYEQYF
- TRBJ1-4 TRBV5-4 TRBD1 TGTGCCAGCAGCTCCGGGACAGGGGTGGTCGGTGAAAAACTGTTTTTT CASSSGTGVVGEKLFF
- TRBJ1-1 TRBV24-1 - TGTGCCACCAGTGACCCCAATCGGCCCGCAGGGGCTTTCTTT CATSDPNRPAGAFF
- TRBJ2-3 TRBV7-9 - TGTGCCAGCAGCTTACAGGTTACTACAGATACGCAGTATTTT CASSLQVTTDTQYF
once TRBJ1-2 TRBV30 - TGTGCCTGGAGGAGAACTAACTATGGCTACACCTTC CAWRRTNYGYTF
few TRBJ2-7 TRBV28 - TGTGCCAGCAGTCCGGACAGTCATAAAAACGAGCAGTACTTC CASSPDSHKNEQYF
- TRBJ1-3 TRBV7-6 TRBD1 TGTGCCAGCAGCTCAACCGGGACAGGGGGCGCTTCTGGAAACACCATATATTTT CASSSTGTGGASGNTIYF
- TRBJ2-1 TRBV27 - TGTGCCAGCAGTCGGACAATTAGCTCCTACAATGAGCAGTTCTTC CASSRTISSYNEQFF